This passage covers 18 T cell receptor beta chains from one sample sequenced in a study of beta chain features in type 1 diabetes. Study findings and constraints: Significant though moderate, a shortening of TCRB CDR3s appeared in all four CD4+ subsets of Type 1 diabetes patients.

These receptors' antigens are unknown. Sequenced material consisted of expressed TCRB transcripts (all of the isolated RNA was reverse transcribed). Generated by immunoSEQ multiplex PCR, the TCRdb table keeps only in-frame clones and is missing some. Of 250,000 to 350,000 clones detected, roughly an eighth appear once; the ten largest clones hold roughly 0.018%. Input material: naive CD4+ T cells from blood. The receptor set was obtained from a man younger than 40 with type 1 diabetes.

The chain carries TRBV28 and TRBJ2-1, with 11 bases lining up with TRBD2. Germline CDR1 and CDR2: MDHEN and SYDVKM. After removal of 4 bases from V and 4 bases from J, the junction contained 0 bases not matched to a gene. The CDR3 extends over 14 amino acids. The CDR3 here is CASSSSGRYNEQFF. CDR3 DNA: TGTGCCAGCAGTTCTAGCGGGAGGTACAATGAGCAGTTCTTC. The full variable domain, in which reference TRBV28 and TRBJ2-1 provide the parts outside the CDR3, is DVKVTQSSRYLVKRTGEKVFLECVQDMDHENMFWYRQDPGLGLRLIYFSYDVKMKEKGDIPEGYSVSREKKERFSLILESASTNQTSMYLCASSSSGRYNEQFFGPGTRLTVL.

This clone was detected a few times. CDR3 coding DNA: TGCAGCGCCTTGGCGGGACAAGAGACCCAGTACTTC. Protein: CSALAGQETQYF. The chain carries TRBV29-1 and TRBJ2-5; a weak D match, TRBD2 (6 bases). The CDR3 has 12 residues. The ends were cut back, 7 bases at V and 2 bases at J, with 11 bases in the middle. Germline CDR1 reads SQVTM; CDR2 reads ANQGSEA.

This clone was seen only a few times. The chain couples TRBV5-1 to TRBJ1-1; D might be TRBD1 (5 bases). This CDR3 has 14 amino acids. Germline values: CDR1 SGHRS, CDR2 YFSETQ. Trimming cost V 0 bases and J 4 bases, with 10 bases left between them. CDR3 coding DNA: TGCGCCAGCAGCTTGGGACAGACAATCACTGAAGCTTTCTTT. Protein sequence: CASSLGQTITEAFF.

This clone was seen only a few times. The rearrangement links TRBV7-9 to TRBJ2-7; 7 nucleotides line up with TRBD2. The CDR3 contains 14 residues. V was pared by 1 base and J by 4 bases, with 4 bases of the junction left unmatched. Germline values: CDR1 SEHNR, CDR2 FQNEAQ (reference sequence). CDR3 amino acids: CASSLGGRTYEQYF. CDR3 nucleotide sequence: TGTGCCAGCAGCTTAGGCGGGAGAACATACGAGCAGTACTTC.

This clone appeared a few times. V usage is TRBV7-9 and J usage is TRBJ2-2; a possible D gene is TRBD1 (5 bases). Per germline, CDR1 SEHNR and CDR2 FQNEAQ (reference sequence). CDR3 size: 15 residues. V gave up 5 bases and J gave up 8 bases, with 18 bases separating them. DNA for the CDR3: TGTGCCAGCAGCGACCACCGCAGGGTCGGAGGGGAGCTGTTTTTT. It is translated as CASSDHRRVGGELFF.

Here the CDR3 DNA reads TGTGCCAGCAGCTTATTAGTTTCGAGTGGCGGGGAGCTGTTTTTT. It encodes CASSLLVSSGGELFF. The chain uses TRBV7-9 and TRBJ2-2, with no clear D. This CDR3 has 15 amino acids. V was cut by 2 bases and J by 7 bases, with 14 bases left in between. Per the germline V gene, CDR1 is SEHNR and CDR2 is FQNEAQ (reference sequence).

This chain connects TRBV4-3 to TRBJ2-2, with D possibly being TRBD2 (5 bases). Trimming removed 0 bases at V and 0 bases at J, with 14 bases between. This CDR3 has 18 amino acids. Germline CDR1 LGHNA, CDR2 YSLEER. CDR3 coding DNA: TGCGCCAGCAGCCAAGAAGCTCCTCTGCGGGCGAACACCGGGGAGCTGTTTTTT. The encoded protein is CASSQEAPLRANTGELFF.

This clone was recorded a few times. The rearrangement links TRBV5-1 to TRBJ2-1; D might be TRBD2 (6 bases). Trimming left V 10 bases short and J 5 bases short, with 19 bases between. CDR1 SGHRS and CDR2 YFSETQ come from the germline V gene. This CDR3 comprises 14 residues. CDR3: CASGVASSNNEQFF. The DNA for the CDR3 is TGCGCCTCGGGGGTGGCTTCTAGTAACAATGAGCAGTTCTTC.

V and J are TRBV5-1 and TRBJ2-1; 9 bases are a match to TRBD2. In germline, CDR1 is SGHRS, CDR2 YFSETQ. Losses at the gene ends were 2 bases for V and 0 bases for J; bases not matched to a gene: 12. The CDR3 is 19 residues long. CDR3 amino acids: CASSFRPASGTRSYNEQFF. The CDR3 region has the DNA TGCGCCAGCAGCTTTCGGCCGGCTAGCGGGACCCGCTCCTACAATGAGCAGTTCTTC.

The V and J genes are TRBV6-6 and TRBJ2-1; no clear D. Germline values: CDR1 MNHNY, CDR2 SVGAGI (reference sequence). The ends were cut back, 5 bases at V and 6 bases at J, with 8 bases in the middle. CDR3 length: 12 amino acids. The CDR3 nucleotides are TGTGCCAGCAGTACCTCGCGCAATGAGCAGTTCTTC. Amino acids: CASSTSRNEQFF.

This rearrangement joins TRBV29-1 to TRBJ2-1, with TRBD2 matching 7 bases. The CDR3 has 15 amino acids. V trimming: 2 bases; J trimming: 4 bases; junction bases outside the gene matches: 8. CDR1 SQVTM and CDR2 ANQGSEA come from the germline V gene. The CDR3 sequence: CSVEYRLADYNEQFF. In DNA, the CDR3 is TGCAGCGTTGAATATCGGCTAGCGGATTACAATGAGCAGTTCTTC.

As for this clone: Additional DNA sequences in this sample encode the identical CDR3. The CDR3 DNA reads TGCAGTGCCGCGGCGGGTTACGAGCAGTACTTC. Amino acid sequence: CSAAAGYEQYF. The V call is TRBV20-1, the J call TRBJ2-7, with D tentatively TRBD2 (5 bases). The CDR3 is made up of 11 amino acids. Germline-derived CDR1 and CDR2 are DFQATT and SNEGSKA (reference sequence). Trimming stripped 6 bases from V and 4 bases from J, with 10 bases between.

This clone was seen more than once but under ten times. The chain recombines TRBV13 with TRBJ2-5, with TRBD1 as a possible D gene (5 bases). The end of the DNA aligns better with TRBJ2-7, so the J call may be wrong. Germline CDR1 and CDR2: PRHDT and FYEKMQ (reference sequence). The CDR3 has 14 amino acids. CDR3 in DNA: TGTGCCAGCAGCTTAAGGGGAAGAGGCGACGAGCAGTACTTC. It yields the protein CASSLRGRGDEQYF.

This clone was found a few times. The chain has TRBV5-1 and TRBJ1-1; D ambiguous. Germline CDR1 and CDR2: SGHRS and YFSETQ. The CDR3 has 17 amino acids. V gave up 0 bases and J gave up 1 base, with 16 bases separating them. The CDR3 loop is CASSLGPGKRRNTEAFF. The CDR3 nucleotides read TGCGCCAGCAGCTTGGGCCCCGGGAAGCGCAGGAACACTGAAGCTTTCTTT.

In this sample, this clone turned up a few times. The chain combines TRBV6-6 with TRBJ2-7; D is perhaps TRBD1 (6 bases). CDR1 and CDR2 (germline): MNHNY, SVGAGI (reference sequence). Deletions cut 0 bases from V and 1 base from J, with 10 bases between. The CDR3 is 15 amino acids. The CDR3 sequence is CASSYSRDTSYEQYF. The CDR3 DNA reads as TGTGCCAGCAGTTACTCCAGGGACACTTCCTACGAGCAGTACTTC.

The sample holds a few counts of this clone. The chain employs TRBV6-5 and TRBJ2-3; 9 bases map to TRBD1. Germline-derived CDR1 and CDR2 are MNHEY and SVGAGI. The CDR3 consists of 14 residues. V shed 8 bases, J shed 3 bases, and the junction held 6 bases outside the gene matches. In nucleotides, the CDR3 is TGTGCCAGCTCCGACAGGGGGAATACAGATACGCAGTATTTT. Protein: CASSDRGNTDTQYF.

The chain uses TRBV5-5 and TRBJ1-2; D is uncertain. Per germline, CDR1 SGHKS and CDR2 YYEKEE (reference sequence). The V end was cut by 2 bases, the J end by 1 base, with 3 bases between. The CDR3 covers 12 residues. Written as DNA, the CDR3 is TGTGCCAGCAGCTTTAATAACTATGGCTACACCTTC. This codes for CASSFNNYGYTF.

V is TRBV30 and J is TRBJ1-3; 7 bases are shared with TRBD1. Losses at the gene ends were 3 bases for V and 3 bases for J; bases not matched to a gene: 5. Germline CDR1 GTSNPN, CDR2 SVGIG (reference sequence). The CDR3 totals 14 residues. The CDR3 loop is CAWRIQGFGNTIYF. The CDR3 DNA reads TGTGCCTGGAGGATACAGGGGTTTGGAAACACCATATATTTT.